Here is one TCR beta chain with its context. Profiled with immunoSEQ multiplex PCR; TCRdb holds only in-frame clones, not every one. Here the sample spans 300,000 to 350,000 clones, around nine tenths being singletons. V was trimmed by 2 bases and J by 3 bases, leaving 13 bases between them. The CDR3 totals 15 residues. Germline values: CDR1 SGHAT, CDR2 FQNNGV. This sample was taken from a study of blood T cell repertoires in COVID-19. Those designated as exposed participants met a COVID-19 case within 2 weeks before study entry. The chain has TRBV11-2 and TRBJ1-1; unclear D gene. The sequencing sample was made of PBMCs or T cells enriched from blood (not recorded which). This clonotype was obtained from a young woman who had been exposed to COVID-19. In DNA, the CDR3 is TGTGCCAGCAGCTTAAGACTGGGGAGAGACACTGAAGCTTTCTTT. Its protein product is CASSLRLGRDTEAFF.